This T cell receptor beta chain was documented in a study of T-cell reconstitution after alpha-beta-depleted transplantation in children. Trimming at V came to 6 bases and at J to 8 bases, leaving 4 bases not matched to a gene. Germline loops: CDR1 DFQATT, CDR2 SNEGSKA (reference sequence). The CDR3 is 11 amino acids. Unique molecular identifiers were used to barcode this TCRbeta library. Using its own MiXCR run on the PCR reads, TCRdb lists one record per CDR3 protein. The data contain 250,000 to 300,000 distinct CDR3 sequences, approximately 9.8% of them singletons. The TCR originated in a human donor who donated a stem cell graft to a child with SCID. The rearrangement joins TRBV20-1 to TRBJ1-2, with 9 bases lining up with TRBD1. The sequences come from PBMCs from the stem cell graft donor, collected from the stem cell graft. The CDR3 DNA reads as TGCAGTGCCCCGGGACAGGGAGGCTACACCTTC. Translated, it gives CSAPGQGGYTF.